This T cell receptor (beta chain) stems from a study of blood T cell repertoires in COVID-19. Study as a whole: Whether acute or convalescent, the COVID-19 samples came from the United States, Italy and Spain.

The CDR3 extends over 15 amino acids. Germline assignment: CDR1 MNHEY and CDR2 SMNVEV (reference sequence). V was cut by 0 bases and J by 12 bases, with 20 bases left in between. As originally analysed: Using reference gene primer amplification, nucleated cell counts were estimated. Sequenced by immunoSEQ multiplex PCR; TCRdb stores in-frame clones only, minus some. Clonal size and the V and J genes are those of that table, whereas D and trimming came from the DNA. Of about 100,000 clones detected, roughly 85% appear once; the ten largest clones hold about 12%. The sequenced material came from peripheral blood. The rearrangement uses TRBV27 and TRBJ1-1; D is unclear. The clonotype originates from a woman between 65 and 79 years old with acute or convalescent COVID-19. Written as DNA, the CDR3 is TGTGCCAGCAGTTTATCAAGCCAATCGGGTACTGTGCCTTTCTTT. This encodes CASSLSSQSGTVPFF.